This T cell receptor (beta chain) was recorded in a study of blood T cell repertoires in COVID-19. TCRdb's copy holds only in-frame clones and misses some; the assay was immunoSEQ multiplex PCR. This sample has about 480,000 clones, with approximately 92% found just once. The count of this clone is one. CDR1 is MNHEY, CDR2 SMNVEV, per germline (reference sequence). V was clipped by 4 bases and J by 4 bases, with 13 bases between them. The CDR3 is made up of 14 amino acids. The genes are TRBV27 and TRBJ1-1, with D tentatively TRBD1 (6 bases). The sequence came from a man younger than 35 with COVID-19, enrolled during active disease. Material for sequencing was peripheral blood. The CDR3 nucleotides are TGTGCCAGCAGTTCAGGGGTTTTGGGCACTGAAGCTTTCTTT. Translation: CASSSGVLGTEAFF.